This TCR beta chain was captured by sequencing in a study of blood T cell repertoires in COVID-19. Turning to the study itself: The study drew acute and convalescent COVID-19 samples from the United States, Italy and Spain. Sample material is recorded as cDNA or gDNA derived from T cells, B-cell-depleted T cells, or PBMCs.

Deletions cut 8 bases from V and 13 bases from J, with 9 bases between. The CDR3 consists of 10 residues. Germline V gene lookup returns CDR1 MNHEY and CDR2 SVGAGI. Profiling relied on immunoSEQ multiplex PCR, and the TCRdb table lists in-frame clones only, not all of them. In the table there are about 150,000 clones, more than 70% of which are singletons. The sequenced material came from peripheral blood. This sequence joins TRBV6-5 and TRBJ2-6; possible D gene TRBD1, 6 bases. The source of this sequence is a woman in her 70s who had recovered from COVID-19. CDR3 bases: TGTGCCAGCCACAGGGAGGTCCTGACTTTC. Its protein product is CASHREVLTF.